The present entry profiles one T cell receptor beta chain with its context. Its antigen remains unidentified. This sample is drawn from a study of CD8 T cells in Susac syndrome. Notes on the study in general: Susac-specific public clones were found in total CD8+ and CD8+ TEMRA repertoires, numbering under 20 and five, respectively.

Reverse transcription used roughly 0.5 to 1 ug RNA and random hexamers. Coverage of TCR beta CDR3 amplification by immunoSEQ multiplex PCR extended to 54 Vbeta and 13 Jbeta. TCRdb re-called the immunoSEQ multiplex PCR reads through MiXCR, storing one row per CDR3 protein. This table holds some 96,000 distinct CDR3 sequences, 95% found once. Trimming cost V 1 base and J 11 bases; bases outside gene matches: 2. This CDR3 is built from 13 residues. The V gene's germline CDR1 is MGHRA and CDR2 YSYEKL. This chain uses TRBV4-1 with TRBJ1-5, with 10 bases fitting TRBD1. Sequenced material: CD8+ T cells from PBMCs. The sequence was collected from a human donor with Susac syndrome. CDR3 amino acids: CASSQATGGAQHF. The CDR3, as DNA: TGCGCCAGCAGCCAAGCGACAGGGGGCGCCCAGCATTTT.